The 10 T cell receptor beta chains in this list originate from one sample, sequenced in a study of shared clonotypes between healthy human individuals (dated by TCRdb to about 2020). CD8 naive samples consisted of CD45RO-negative cells that were positively selected for CCR7, yielding a CD45RA+CCR7+ population without TemRA cells. Libraries were made using the immunoSEQ multiplex PCR assay. In its TCRdb copy, this immuneACCESS table keeps in-frame sequences only and misses some clones. Where compared with another copy, unresolved V genes explain less than half of these, and the others have no known cause. The sample data list about 2.1 million clones, and just under 95% of these were observed just once. The ten largest clonotypes hold about 1.7% of the sample. Sequenced: naive CD8+ T cells from PBMCs. The cell subset or site label for this specimen denotes: CD45RA+CCR7+. The origin of the receptors is a man aged 18 to 30 in good health. Some clones in this sample may be carry-over from other donors' samples.

On this clone: Other DNA sequences in this specimen translate into the identical CDR3. This chain connects TRBV11-2 to TRBJ2-7; D ambiguous. CDR1 and CDR2 (germline): SGHAT, FQNNGV. V was trimmed by 1 base and J by 3 bases, leaving 7 bases between them. The CDR3 contains 13 residues. Here the CDR3 reads CASSLALGYEQYF. The CDR3 nucleotides are TGTGCCAGCAGCTTAGCACTTGGCTACGAGCAGTACTTC.

For this clone: The sample contains more than one DNA sequence encoding this CDR3. The chain is built from TRBV5-1 and TRBJ1-1; D not resolved. The germline CDR1 and CDR2 sequences are SGHRS and YFSETQ. The CDR3 is 12 residues long. The V gene lost 3 bases and the J gene lost 1 base, with 4 bases spanning the gap. CDR3 coding DNA: TGCGCCAGCAGCTCAGAGAACACTGAAGCTTTCTTT. Residues: CASSSENTEAFF.

Regarding this clone: Given a much more abundant clone one base away, this may be a read error. Different DNA sequences within this sample yield the same CDR3. The V gene is TRBV6-6, the J gene TRBJ1-1; the D is unclear. Trimming removed 4 bases at V and 1 base at J, with 4 bases between. CDR1 and CDR2 (germline): MNHNY, SVGAGI (reference sequence). CDR3 length equals 12 residues. CDR3 nucleotide sequence: TGTGCCAGCAGTTCAGGGAACACTGAAGCTTTCTTT. It translates to CASSSGNTEAFF.

V and J are TRBV19 and TRBJ1-2, with no clear D. The CDR3 sequence is 13 residues long. With 6 bases removed from V and 4 bases from J, the gap between germline ends came to 12 bases. Germline assignment: CDR1 LNHDA and CDR2 SQIVND (reference sequence). In nucleotides, the CDR3 is TGTGCCAGTAGAGTCCCGGCAGGCTATGGCTACACCTTC. It yields the protein CASRVPAGYGYTF.

This clone has a single count. This chain uses TRBV7-8 with TRBJ1-1, with 7 bases aligning to TRBD1. Germline V gene data show CDR1 as SGHVS and CDR2 as FQNEAQ. The CDR3 totals 16 residues. V lost 5 bases, J lost 2 bases, and 11 bases stayed unmatched. The CDR3 coding sequence is TGTGCCAGCAGCACACCCTCCGGGACAGCTAACACTGAAGCTTTCTTT. It translates to CASSTPSGTANTEAFF.

J is TRBJ2-3 and V is TRBV4-2; 7 bases match TRBD2. J lost 2 bases, V lost 1 base, and 3 bases had no gene match. The CDR3 loop spans 15 amino acids. Per the germline V gene, CDR1 is LGHNA and CDR2 is YNFKEQ. In DNA form, the CDR3 reads TGTGCCAGCAGCCAAGGACTAGCCGCCACAGATACGCAGTATTTT. This gives the protein CASSQGLAATDTQYF.

CDR3 amino acids: CASSMDREVYGYTF. The CDR3 coding sequence is TGTGCCAGCAGTATGGACAGGGAAGTATATGGCTACACCTTC. The chain combines TRBV6-5 with TRBJ1-2, with 8 nucleotides matching TRBD1. Looked up from germline, CDR1 is MNHEY and CDR2 is SVGAGI. The J segment lost 5 bases and the V segment lost 5 bases, leaving 7 bases of the junction unmatched. The CDR3 length is 14 residues.

J is TRBJ2-7 and V is TRBV28, with 8 nucleotides matching TRBD2. The V and J ends lost 6 bases and 0 bases, in that order; junction bases with no gene match: 7. Germline V gene data show CDR1 as MDHEN and CDR2 as SYDVKM. CDR3 length: 15 residues. CDR3 protein: CASRSTSVASYEQYF. The DNA for the CDR3 is TGTGCCAGCAGGTCGACTAGCGTAGCCTCCTACGAGCAGTACTTC.

The V gene is TRBV9, the J gene TRBJ2-3; 7 bases agree with TRBD1. V trimming: 3 bases; J trimming: 2 bases; junction bases outside the gene matches: 6. This CDR3 spans 15 amino acids. Germline assignment: CDR1 SGDLS and CDR2 YYNGEE. For the CDR3, the DNA is TGTGCCAGCAGCGGGACAGGAGACGCCACAGATACGCAGTATTTT. This encodes CASSGTGDATDTQYF.

This chain uses TRBV7-9 with TRBJ1-4; D is unclear. This CDR3 has 13 amino acids. V was pared by 1 base and J by 5 bases, with 5 bases between. The germline V gene encodes CDR1 SEHNR and CDR2 FQNEAQ (reference sequence). CDR3 sequence reads: CASSLGRNEKLFF. The CDR3 DNA reads TGTGCCAGCAGCTTAGGAAGGAATGAAAAACTGTTTTTT.